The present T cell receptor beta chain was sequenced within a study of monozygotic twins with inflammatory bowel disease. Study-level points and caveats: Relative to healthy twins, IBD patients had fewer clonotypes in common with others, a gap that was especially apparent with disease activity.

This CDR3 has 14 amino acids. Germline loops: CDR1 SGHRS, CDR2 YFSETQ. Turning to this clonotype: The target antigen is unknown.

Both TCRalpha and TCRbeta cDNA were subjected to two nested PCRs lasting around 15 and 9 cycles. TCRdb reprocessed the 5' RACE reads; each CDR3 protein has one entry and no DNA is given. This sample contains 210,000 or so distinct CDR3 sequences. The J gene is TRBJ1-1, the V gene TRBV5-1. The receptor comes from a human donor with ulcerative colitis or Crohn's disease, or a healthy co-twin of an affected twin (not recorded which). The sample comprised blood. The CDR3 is CASSRGIMNTEAFF. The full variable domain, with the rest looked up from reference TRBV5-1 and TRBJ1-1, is KAGVTQTPRYLIKTRGQQVTLSCSPISGHRSVSWYQQTPGQGLQFLFEYFSETQRNKGNFPGRFSGRQFSNSRSEMNVSTLELGDSALYLCASSRGIMNTEAFFGQGTRLTVV.